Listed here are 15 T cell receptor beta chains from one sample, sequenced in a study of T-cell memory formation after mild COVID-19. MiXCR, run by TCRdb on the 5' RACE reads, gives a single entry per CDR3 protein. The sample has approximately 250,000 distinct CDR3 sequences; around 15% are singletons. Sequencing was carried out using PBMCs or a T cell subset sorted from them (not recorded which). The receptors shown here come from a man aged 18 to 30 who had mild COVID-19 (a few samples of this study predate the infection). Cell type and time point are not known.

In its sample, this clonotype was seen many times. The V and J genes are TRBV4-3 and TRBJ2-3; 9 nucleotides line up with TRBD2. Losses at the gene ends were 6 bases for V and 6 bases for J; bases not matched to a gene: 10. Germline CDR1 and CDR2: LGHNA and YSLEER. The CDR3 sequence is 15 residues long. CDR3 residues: CASSQSRLAGDTQYF. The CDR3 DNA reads TGCGCCAGCAGTCAATCCAGGCTAGCGGGGGATACGCAGTATTTT.

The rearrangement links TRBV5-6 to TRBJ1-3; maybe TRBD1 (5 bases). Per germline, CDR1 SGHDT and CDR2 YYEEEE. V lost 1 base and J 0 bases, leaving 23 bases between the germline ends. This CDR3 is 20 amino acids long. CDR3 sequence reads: CASSLIGVRGPISSGNTIYF. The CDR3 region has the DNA TGTGCCAGCAGCTTGATAGGTGTTAGGGGCCCGATCTCCTCTGGAAACACCATATATTTT.

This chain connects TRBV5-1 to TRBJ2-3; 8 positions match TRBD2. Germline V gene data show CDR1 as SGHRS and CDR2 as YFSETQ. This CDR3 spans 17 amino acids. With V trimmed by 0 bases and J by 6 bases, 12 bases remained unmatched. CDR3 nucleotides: TGCGCCAGCAGCTTGGCCCTCTCGGGGGGGCGGGAGGATACGCAGTATTTT. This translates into CASSLALSGGREDTQYF. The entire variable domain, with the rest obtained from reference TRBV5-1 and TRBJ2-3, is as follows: KAGVTQTPRYLIKTRGQQVTLSCSPISGHRSVSWYQQTPGQGLQFLFEYFSETQRNKGNFPGRFSGRQFSNSRSEMNVSTLELGDSALYLCASSLALSGGREDTQYFGPGTRLTVL.

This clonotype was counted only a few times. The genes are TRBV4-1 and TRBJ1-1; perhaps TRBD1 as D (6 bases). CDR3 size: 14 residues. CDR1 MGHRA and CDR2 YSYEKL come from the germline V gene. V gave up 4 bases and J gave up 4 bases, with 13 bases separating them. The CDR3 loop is CASSPLEGGTEAFF. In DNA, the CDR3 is TGCGCCAGCAGCCCCCTGGAGGGGGGCACTGAAGCTTTCTTT.

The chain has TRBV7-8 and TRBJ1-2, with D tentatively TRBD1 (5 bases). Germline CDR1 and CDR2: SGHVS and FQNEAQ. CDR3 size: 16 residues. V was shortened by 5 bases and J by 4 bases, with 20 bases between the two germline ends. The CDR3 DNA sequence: TGTGCCAGCAGCCTTTCGACAGCCCGTCCCGTCTATGGCTACACCTTC. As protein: CASSLSTARPVYGYTF.

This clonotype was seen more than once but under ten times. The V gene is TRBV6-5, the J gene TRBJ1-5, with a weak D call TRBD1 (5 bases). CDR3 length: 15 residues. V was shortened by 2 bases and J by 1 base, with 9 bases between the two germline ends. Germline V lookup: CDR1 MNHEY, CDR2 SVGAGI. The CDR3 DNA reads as TGTGCCAGCAGTTACGGGGGGGACAGCAATCAGCCCCAGCATTTT. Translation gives CASSYGGDSNQPQHF.

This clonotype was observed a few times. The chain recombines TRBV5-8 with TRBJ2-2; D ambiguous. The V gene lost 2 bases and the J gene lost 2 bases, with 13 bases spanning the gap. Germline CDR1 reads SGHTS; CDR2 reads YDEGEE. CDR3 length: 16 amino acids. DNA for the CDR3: TGTGCCAGCAGCTTCCGCCAGATTAGAAACACCGGGGAGCTGTTTTTT. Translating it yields CASSFRQIRNTGELFF.

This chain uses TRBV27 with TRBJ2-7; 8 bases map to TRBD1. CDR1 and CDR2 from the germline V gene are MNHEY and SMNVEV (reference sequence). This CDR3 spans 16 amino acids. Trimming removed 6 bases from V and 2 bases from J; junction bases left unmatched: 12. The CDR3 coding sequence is TGTGCCAGCAGGGGGACAGGCCGCGCGGGCGCCTACGAGCAGTACTTC. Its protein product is CASRGTGRAGAYEQYF.

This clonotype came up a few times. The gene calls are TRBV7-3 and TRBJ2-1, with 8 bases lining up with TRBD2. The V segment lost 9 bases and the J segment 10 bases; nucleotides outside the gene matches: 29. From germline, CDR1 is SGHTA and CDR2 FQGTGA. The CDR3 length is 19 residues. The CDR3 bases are TGTGCCAGAGCTGATTTAGCGGGACCAGATTCGGGGCGATTGGGAGAGCAGTTCTTC. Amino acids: CARADLAGPDSGRLGEQFF.

The CDR3, as DNA: TGTGCCAGCAGCCCCCGGACGAACACAGATACGCAGTATTTT. Encoded protein: CASSPRTNTDTQYF. J is TRBJ2-3 and V is TRBV12-3 or TRBV12-4, with D hard to call. The CDR3 extends over 14 amino acids. The ends were cut back, 6 bases at V and 2 bases at J, with 12 bases in the middle.

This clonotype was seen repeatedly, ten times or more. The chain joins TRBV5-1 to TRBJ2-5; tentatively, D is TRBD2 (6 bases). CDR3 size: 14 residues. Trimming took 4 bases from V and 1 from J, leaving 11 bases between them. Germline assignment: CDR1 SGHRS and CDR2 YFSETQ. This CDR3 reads CASSAGTSQETQYF. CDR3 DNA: TGCGCCAGCAGCGCGGGGACCTCCCAAGAGACCCAGTACTTC.

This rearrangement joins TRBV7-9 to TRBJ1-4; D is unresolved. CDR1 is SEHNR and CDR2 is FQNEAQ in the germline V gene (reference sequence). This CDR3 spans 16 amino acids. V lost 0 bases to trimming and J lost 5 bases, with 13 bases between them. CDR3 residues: CASSLAVVGSNEKLFF. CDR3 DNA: TGTGCCAGCAGCTTAGCTGTGGTAGGCAGCAATGAAAAACTGTTTTTT.

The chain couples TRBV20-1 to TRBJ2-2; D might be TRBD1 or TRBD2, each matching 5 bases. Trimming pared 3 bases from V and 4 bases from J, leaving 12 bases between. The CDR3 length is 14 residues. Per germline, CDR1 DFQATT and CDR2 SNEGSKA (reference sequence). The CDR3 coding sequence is TGCAGTGCTAGTGCCCCGGGACCCACCGGGGAGCTGTTTTTT. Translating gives CSASAPGPTGELFF.

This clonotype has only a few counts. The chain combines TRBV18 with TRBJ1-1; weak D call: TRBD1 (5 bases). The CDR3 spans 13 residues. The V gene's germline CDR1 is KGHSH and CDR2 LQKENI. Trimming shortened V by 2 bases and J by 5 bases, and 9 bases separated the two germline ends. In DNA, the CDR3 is TGTGCCAGCTCACCAGGGACGAGGACTGAAGCTTTCTTT. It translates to CASSPGTRTEAFF.

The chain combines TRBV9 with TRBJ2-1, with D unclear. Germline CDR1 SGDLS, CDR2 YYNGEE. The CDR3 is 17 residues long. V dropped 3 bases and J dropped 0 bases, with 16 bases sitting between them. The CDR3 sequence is CASSGGVGLSSYNEQFF. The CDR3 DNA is TGTGCCAGCAGCGGAGGCGTCGGCTTAAGCTCCTACAATGAGCAGTTCTTC.